This T cell receptor beta chain originates from a study of cytomegalovirus exposure and HLA in healthy donors. 13 Jbeta primers and 60 Vbeta primers were used for the PCR. In the authors' workflow: In a later analysis, of roughly 83 million unique beta chains, about 12 million appeared in at least two donors. Profiling relied on immunoSEQ multiplex PCR, and the TCRdb table lists in-frame clones only, not all of them. The DNA was the basis for D and trimming; V, J and clone size are from that table. The sample includes about 150,000 clones, 60% to 85% of them seen just once. Findings and limits, study-wide: Among the most significant clusters, several appeared linked to common viral pathogens in a later analysis. CMV serostatus stood as the only immune exposure information on hand.

The CDR3 runs to 20 residues. In germline, CDR1 is SGHNT, CDR2 YYREEE (reference sequence). J gave up 4 bases and V 4 bases, and 22 bases lay outside the gene matches. In regard to this clone: Its specificity is not known.

Sequencing used PBMCs. The sequence derives from a man aged 40-49 years in good health and CMV-seropositive. The V and J genes are TRBV5-4 and TRBJ2-3, with TRBD2 matching 9 bases. DNA of the CDR3: TGTGCCAGCAGCGACCCGCTCCATTCCGGGACTAGCACTACCCCAGATACGCAGTATTTT. It is translated as CASSDPLHSGTSTTPDTQYF.